These T cell receptor beta chains were read from a single sample in a study of blood T cell repertoires in COVID-19. Some clones are missing from TCRdb's copy, which holds only in-frame ones; the method was immunoSEQ multiplex PCR. The sample lists 130,000 to 150,000 clones; 88% were seen once. Sequencing was carried out using peripheral blood. The receptors shown here come from a woman between 45 and 60 years old with acute or convalescent COVID-19. The conserved cysteine and the conserved F or W are not part of the CDR3 here. Each record gives: D gene, J gene, V gene, CDR3 protein. A D gene is named only where the DNA matches it firmly.

>TRBD2|TRBJ2-1|TRBV24-1
ATSESTGTNYNEQF
>TRBD2|TRBJ2-3|TRBV4-2
ASSQAVMGLASDTQY
>NA|TRBJ2-5|TRBV2
ASSDRDLGGETQY
>TRBD1|TRBJ1-4|TRBV7-2
ASSLETGSWEKLF
>NA|TRBJ1-1|TRBV14
ASSPPGVAEAF
>NA|TRBJ2-1|TRBV27
AASLRASDYNEQF
>TRBD1|TRBJ1-2|TRBV28
ASSSPLTGGLNT
>TRBD1|TRBJ1-6|TRBV10-2
ASSDPLGLGQDYNSPLH
>NA|TRBJ2-6|TRBV19
ASSIGGGPASGANVLT
>NA|TRBJ1-2|TRBV5-5
ASSLGSGVYGYT
>NA|TRBJ1-1|TRBV11-2
ASSLEVARNTEAF
>TRBD1|TRBJ1-2|TRBV28
ASSSRQGYYGYT
>TRBD1|TRBJ1-5|TRBV2
ASSASQGGWENQPQH
>NA|TRBJ2-1|TRBV6-5
ASGRGSSSYNEQF
>NA|TRBJ1-1|TRBV19
ASSIPGTEAF
>TRBD1|TRBJ1-6|TRBV4-2
ASSQYRTGDSPLH
>NA|TRBJ2-7|TRBV5-4
ASSLAGGFTYEQY
>NA|TRBJ2-3|TRBV28
ASEGVNTDTQY
>NA|TRBJ1-6|TRBV9
ASSPRSGSPLH
>TRBD1|TRBJ1-2|TRBV3-1/TRBV3-2
ASSQALQGFYGYT
>NA|TRBJ1-1|TRBV10-3
AISDGQGVNTEAF
>TRBD1|TRBJ2-3|TRBV5-6
ASSWGQGRDTQY
>NA|TRBJ2-1|TRBV5-1
ASSWRQEFYNEQF
>NA|TRBJ2-7|TRBV7-9
ASEDFGIYEQY
>NA|TRBJ1-2|TRBV28
ASSSDSTFYGYT
>NA|TRBJ1-5|TRBV5-1
ASSLALGRGDQPQH
>TRBD1|TRBJ2-1|TRBV11-2
ASSPGTGTYNEQF
>NA|TRBJ2-1|TRBV21-1
ASSKNQDSVNEQF
>TRBD2|TRBJ2-1|TRBV27
ASTNWGTSNEQF
>NA|TRBJ2-1|TRBV4-2
ASSGRGGNDNEQF
>TRBD1|TRBJ2-7|TRBV7-2
ASSPVSGQAYEQY
>NA|TRBJ2-2|TRBV3-1/TRBV3-2
ASSQDRVAGELF
>TRBD1|TRBJ2-3|TRBV7-2
ASSWTGGTDTQY
>TRBD1|TRBJ1-2|TRBV29-1
SVSGTGGYT